This T cell receptor (beta chain) was observed in a study of blood T cells in healthy people across ages. General study findings and limits: Measured against age, TCR beta diversity per million T cells decreased in a roughly linear manner.

CDR1 and CDR2 (germline): SGHRS, YFSETQ. V shed 2 bases, J shed 3 bases, and the junction held 7 bases outside the gene matches. The CDR3 is made up of 15 amino acids. Primed by a sample-barcoded 5' primer and a J-beta primer mix, a second PCR proceeded for about 7 to 12 cycles. TCRdb itself ran the 5' RACE reads through MiXCR, one entry per CDR3 protein. The table lists about 780,000 distinct CDR3 sequences, about 46% of them singletons, with around a sixth in the top ten. This clonotype was observed a few times. Its cognate antigen is unknown. This TCR derives from a man at least 80 years old in good health. The sequencing input was blood. This rearrangement joins TRBV5-1 to TRBJ2-7; 8 bases are shared with TRBD2. The CDR3 sequence: CASSLRAGDGYEQYF. The CDR3 bases are TGCGCCAGCAGCTTAAGAGCGGGAGACGGCTACGAGCAGTACTTC.